The rows below give T cell receptor beta chains drawn from one sample of a study of radiotherapy plus CTLA-4 blockade in lung cancer. Profiling relied on immunoSEQ multiplex PCR, and the TCRdb table lists in-frame clones only, not all of them. The sample contains 45,000 or so clones, 88% of which appear only once. The specimen comprised peripheral blood, sampled from a patient treated with radiotherapy plus ipilimumab. These TCRs come from a human donor with non-small cell lung cancer whose response to radiotherapy plus ipilimumab could not be evaluated. CDR3s include the opening cysteine and the closing phenylalanine or tryptophan. D genes are given only for firm matches. Clone size is shown for a subset of rows, as once, few, many or a class of expanded clone.

d_gene | abundance | j_gene | v_gene | CDR3nt | CDR3aa
NA | NA | TRBJ2-1 | TRBV5-8 | TGTGCCAGCAGCTTGGACGGGAAACCGGTGCATGAGCAGTTCTTC | CASSLDGKPVHEQFF
TRBD1 | NA | TRBJ1-1 | TRBV5-1 | TGCGCCAGCAGCTTCGGGACAGGGAAGAACACTGAAGCTTTCTTT | CASSFGTGKNTEAFF
NA | NA | TRBJ2-1 | TRBV9 | TGTGCCAGCAGCGTACGTAGCCTCGAGGGTGAGCAGTTCTTC | CASSVRSLEGEQFF
NA | NA | TRBJ1-1 | TRBV5-1 | TGCGCCAGCAGCTTGGCAGGGTTCACTGAAGCTTTCTTT | CASSLAGFTEAFF
NA | NA | TRBJ1-4 | TRBV25-1 | TGTGCCACCAGAACGGGAGCTAATGAAAAACTGTTTTTT | CATRTGANEKLFF
TRBD2 | NA | TRBJ2-3 | TRBV19 | TGTGCCAGTAGTATACCGGGACTAGCAGCCACAGATACGCAGTATTTT | CASSIPGLAATDTQYF
TRBD2 | NA | TRBJ2-7 | TRBV7-2 | TGTGCCAGCAGCTTAGGAGGCGTCGGGACTAGCGGGACCTACGAGCAGTACTTC | CASSLGGVGTSGTYEQYF
TRBD1 | NA | TRBJ1-5 | TRBV7-9 | TGTGCCAGCAGCTTAGGTGCAGGGGGAAATCAGCCCCAGCATTTT | CASSLGAGGNQPQHF
NA | NA | TRBJ2-7 | TRBV23-1 | TGCGCCAGCAGTCAGGAGGAGGGCTACTCCTACGAGCAGTACTTC | CASSQEEGYSYEQYF
NA | NA | TRBJ1-1 | TRBV19 | TGTGCCAGTAGTACACAGGGGAACACTGAAGCTTTCTTT | CASSTQGNTEAFF
TRBD1 | NA | TRBJ1-1 | TRBV11-2 | TGTGCCAGCCCTGGGGACAGGGGGCGAAACACTGAAGCTTTCTTT | CASPGDRGRNTEAFF
TRBD1 | NA | TRBJ1-1 | TRBV10-3 | TGTGCCATCAGTGAGTCGGGCAGGGGGTTGAACACTGAAGCTTTCTTT | CAISESGRGLNTEAFF
TRBD1 | NA | TRBJ1-2 | TRBV7-9 | TGTGCCAGCAGCTTAGAAGGACAGGCTAGTTATGGCTACACCTTC | CASSLEGQASYGYTF
TRBD2 | NA | TRBJ2-3 | TRBV28 | TGTGCCAGCAATCTCGGAGGACTAGCGGGAGTAAGAGATACGCAGTATTTT | CASNLGGLAGVRDTQYF
NA | once | TRBJ1-2 | TRBV6-5 | TGTGCCAGCAGTTACTTGGGGGGGCCGAACTATGGCTACACCTTC | CASSYLGGPNYGYTF
TRBD2 | NA | TRBJ2-7 | TRBV7-2 | TGTGCCAGCAGCTTAGAGGCGGGAGGAGGCCACGAGCAGTACTTC | CASSLEAGGGHEQYF
TRBD2 | once | TRBJ2-7 | TRBV19 | TGTGCCATTATTCCCGGGACTAGCGGCTACGAGCAGTACTTC | CAIIPGTSGYEQYF
TRBD2 | NA | TRBJ2-1 | TRBV2 | TGTGCCAGCAGTGGGCGGACTAGCGGCATCTACAATGAGCAGTTCTTC | CASSGRTSGIYNEQFF
TRBD1 | few | TRBJ2-2 | TRBV7-2 | TGTGCCAGCAGCTTATTAGGACAGGGAGGCACCGGGGAGCTGTTTTTT | CASSLLGQGGTGELFF
TRBD1 | NA | TRBJ2-5 | TRBV7-2 | TGTGCCAGCAGACCCCGGCAGGGGGCGGGTGAGACCCAGTACTTC | CASRPRQGAGETQYF
TRBD1 | NA | TRBJ2-5 | TRBV5-4 | TGTGCCAGCAGCTTGAGTGTACAGGGGGCTTGGGAGACCCAGTACTTC | CASSLSVQGAWETQYF
NA | NA | TRBJ2-7 | TRBV4-2 | TGTGCCAGCAGCCAAGGGGACACCCTTACCTACGAGCAGTACTTC | CASSQGDTLTYEQYF
TRBD1 | NA | TRBJ1-2 | TRBV9 | TGTGCCAGCAGCCGCCCCCTTTCCATCAAACAGGGGAGGCCTAACTATGGCTACACCTTC | CASSRPLSIKQGRPNYGYTF
NA | NA | TRBJ1-2 | TRBV15 | TGTGCCACCAGCAGAGGAGGAACAGGGATGGGCTATGGCTACACCTTC | CATSRGGTGMGYGYTF
TRBD1 | NA | TRBJ1-3 | TRBV14 | TGTGCCAGCAGCTCGTCAGGGGGCCCGATCTCTGGAAACACCATATATTTT | CASSSSGGPISGNTIYF
NA | few | TRBJ2-7 | TRBV5-6 | TGTGCCAGCAGCCTCCAAGGGATGGGGGGCGAGCAGTACTTC | CASSLQGMGGEQYF
TRBD2 | NA | TRBJ2-7 | TRBV7-8 | TGTGCCGTAGGAACGGGGGGGAGAACCTACGAGCAGTACTTC | CAVGTGGRTYEQYF
TRBD1 | NA | TRBJ1-5 | TRBV15 | TGTGCCACCAGCAGCGGACAGGGGGCAGGTCAGCCCCAGCATTTT | CATSSGQGAGQPQHF
TRBD1 | once | TRBJ1-4 | TRBV7-9 | TGTGCCAGCAGCCAAGGGCCCGACAGGGCAACTAATGAAAAACTGTTTTTT | CASSQGPDRATNEKLFF
NA | NA | TRBJ2-3 | TRBV25-1 | TGTGCCAGCAGTGATTGGCCCAGGGGGCAGTATTTT | CASSDWPRGQYF
NA | NA | TRBJ1-5 | TRBV7-6 | TGTGCCAGCAGCCGTAATCAGCCCCAGCATTTT | CASSRNQPQHF
NA | NA | TRBJ2-1 | TRBV10-3 | TGTGCCATCAGTGAGTCAAGTTTCGGAGAGGGTGAGCAGTTCTTC | CAISESSFGEGEQFF
TRBD1 | NA | TRBJ1-6 | TRBV4-1 | TGCGCCAGCTCAGTAGTCCGGGACAGGGGTAATTCACCCCTCCACTTT | CASSVVRDRGNSPLHF
TRBD2 | once | TRBJ2-1 | TRBV19 | TGTGCCAGTAGTATCAGGGGGACTAGCGAATACAATGAGCAGTTCTTC | CASSIRGTSEYNEQFF
NA | NA | TRBJ2-3 | TRBV19 | TGTGCCAGTAGGGTAGCGGCTAGCACAGATACGCAGTATTTT | CASRVAASTDTQYF
NA | NA | TRBJ2-5 | TRBV6-6 | TGTGCCAGCAGTTACAGTAGGACAGGAGGGGAGACCCAGTACTTC | CASSYSRTGGETQYF
NA | NA | TRBJ2-2 | TRBV7-8 | TGTGCCAGCAGTCCCCGAACAGGGTCGGACACCGGGGAGCTGTTTTTT | CASSPRTGSDTGELFF